The T cell receptor (beta chain) under discussion was sequenced for a study of shared clonotypes between healthy human individuals. Background on the study: Donors were a couple of women and three men aged 18 to 49. The study, taken as a whole, reports: Measured sharing among donors was expected to vary with sequencing depth.

Germline CDR1 reads MNHNS; CDR2 reads SASEGT. CDR3 length: 14 residues. The protocol was immunoSEQ multiplex PCR, while the TCRdb copy is restricted to in-frame clones and leaves out a portion. The repertoire consists of under 600,000 clones, with around 95% occurring once and the leading ten covering around 0.067%. Every contributor of samples was a Caucasian grown-up residing in Nashville, Tennessee. Worth noting for this clone: Its antigen is as yet unknown. An end of the junction does not agree with germline; a read error may underlie this.

The receptor's source is a woman younger than 45 in good health. This rearrangement joins TRBV6-1 to TRBJ1-2, with D unclear. The sample taken for sequencing was naive CD4+ T cells sorted from blood. Subset defined: CD45RA+ positively selected. The CDR3 DNA reads as TGTGCCAGCAGTCACCCAAGGACCTTCGATGGGTACACCTTC. As protein: CASSHPRTFDGYTF.